The clone carrying this T cell receptor beta chain came up a few times. As handled by the study authors: Estimation of nucleated cell counts was performed using reference gene primer amplification. TCRdb keeps only in-frame clones here, not all; method: immunoSEQ multiplex PCR. For V, J and clone size, that table is used; D and trimming come from the DNA. The sample includes 110,000 to 150,000 clones, just under 80% of them seen just once. The sample belongs to a study of blood T cell repertoires in COVID-19. The length of the CDR3 is 13 residues. Germline V gene lookup returns CDR1 SNHLY and CDR2 FYNNEI. V was clipped by 4 bases and J by 6 bases, with 12 bases between them.

This chain connects TRBV2 to TRBJ1-2; D remains ambiguous. The TCR was taken from a woman aged 55-69 years with acute or convalescent COVID-19. Sequenced: peripheral blood. The chain's CDR3 is CASSGGRRDGYTF. CDR3 DNA sequence: TGTGCCAGCAGTGGCGGACGGCGGGATGGCTACACCTTC.